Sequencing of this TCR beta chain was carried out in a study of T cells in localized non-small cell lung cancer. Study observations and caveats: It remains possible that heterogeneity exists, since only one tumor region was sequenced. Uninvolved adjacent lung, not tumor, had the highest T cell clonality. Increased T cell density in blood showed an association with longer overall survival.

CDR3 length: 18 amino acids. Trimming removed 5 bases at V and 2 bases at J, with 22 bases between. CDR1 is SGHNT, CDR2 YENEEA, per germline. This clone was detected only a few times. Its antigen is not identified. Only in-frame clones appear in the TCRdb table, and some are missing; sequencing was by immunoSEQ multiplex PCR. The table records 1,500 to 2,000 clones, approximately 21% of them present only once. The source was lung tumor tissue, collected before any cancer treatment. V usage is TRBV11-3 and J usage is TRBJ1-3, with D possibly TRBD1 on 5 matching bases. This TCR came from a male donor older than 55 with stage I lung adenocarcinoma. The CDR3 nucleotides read TGTGCCAGCAGCCAAAGGGTGCAGGGTCGACCCCCTGGAAACACCATATATTTT. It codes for CASSQRVQGRPPGNTIYF.